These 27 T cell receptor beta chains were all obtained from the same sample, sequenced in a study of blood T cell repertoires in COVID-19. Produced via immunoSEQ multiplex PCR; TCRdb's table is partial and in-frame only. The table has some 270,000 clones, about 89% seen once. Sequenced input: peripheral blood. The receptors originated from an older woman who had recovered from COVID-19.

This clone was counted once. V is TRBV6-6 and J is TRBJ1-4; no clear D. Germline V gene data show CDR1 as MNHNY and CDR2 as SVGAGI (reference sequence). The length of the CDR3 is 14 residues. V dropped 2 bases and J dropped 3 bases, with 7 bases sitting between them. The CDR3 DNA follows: TGTGCCAGCAGTTACCGGGGTCCTAATGAAAAACTGTTTTTT. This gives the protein CASSYRGPNEKLFF.

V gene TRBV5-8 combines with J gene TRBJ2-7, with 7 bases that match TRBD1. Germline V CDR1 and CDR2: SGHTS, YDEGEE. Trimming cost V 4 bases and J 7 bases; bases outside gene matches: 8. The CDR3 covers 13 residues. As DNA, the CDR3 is TGTGCCAGCAGCGAAAGACAGGGTCGGGAGCAGTACTTC. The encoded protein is CASSERQGREQYF.

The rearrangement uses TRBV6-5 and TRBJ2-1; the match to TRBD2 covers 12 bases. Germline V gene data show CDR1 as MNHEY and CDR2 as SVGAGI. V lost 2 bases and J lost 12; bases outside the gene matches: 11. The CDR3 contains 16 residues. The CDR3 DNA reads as TGTGCCAGCAGTTACCCTGGGACTAGCGGGTTCAGTGGGCAGTTCTTC. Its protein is CASSYPGTSGFSGQFF.

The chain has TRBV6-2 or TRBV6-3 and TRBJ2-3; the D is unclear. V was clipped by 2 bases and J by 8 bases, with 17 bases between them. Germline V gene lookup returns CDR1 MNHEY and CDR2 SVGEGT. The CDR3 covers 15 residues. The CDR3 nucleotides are TGTGCCAGCAGTTACGTAGTTTCTGCCCTCGCTACGCAGTATTTT. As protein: CASSYVVSALATQYF.

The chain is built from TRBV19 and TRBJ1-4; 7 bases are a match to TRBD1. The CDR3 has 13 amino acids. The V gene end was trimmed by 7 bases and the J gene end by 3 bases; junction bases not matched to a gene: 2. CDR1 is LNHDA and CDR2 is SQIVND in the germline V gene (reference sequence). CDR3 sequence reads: CASNRGPNEKLFF. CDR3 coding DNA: TGTGCCAGTAACAGGGGACCTAATGAAAAACTGTTTTTT.

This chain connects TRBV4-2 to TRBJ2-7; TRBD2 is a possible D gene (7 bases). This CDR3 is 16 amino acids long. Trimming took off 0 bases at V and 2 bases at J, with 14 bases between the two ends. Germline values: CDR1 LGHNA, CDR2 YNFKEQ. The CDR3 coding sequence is TGTGCCAGCAGCCAAGAAGGGGGGGGGCTTCCCTACGAGCAGTACTTC. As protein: CASSQEGGGLPYEQYF.

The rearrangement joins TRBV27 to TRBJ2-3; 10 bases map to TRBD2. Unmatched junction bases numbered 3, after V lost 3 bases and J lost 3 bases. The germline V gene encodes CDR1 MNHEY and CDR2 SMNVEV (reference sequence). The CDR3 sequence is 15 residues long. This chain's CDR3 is CASSLSSGGTDTQYF. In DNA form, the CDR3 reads TGTGCCAGCAGTTTGAGTAGCGGGGGGACAGATACGCAGTATTTT.

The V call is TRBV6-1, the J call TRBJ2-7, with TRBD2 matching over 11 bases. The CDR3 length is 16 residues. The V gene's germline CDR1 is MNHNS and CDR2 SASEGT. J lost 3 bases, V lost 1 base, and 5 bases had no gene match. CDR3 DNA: TGTGCCAGCAGTGAAGGACTAGCGGGACAAGTCTACGAGCAGTACTTC. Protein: CASSEGLAGQVYEQYF.

This CDR3 is CASSLSQGLTGELFF. CDR3 nucleotide sequence: TGCGCCAGCAGCTTGAGCCAGGGGCTCACCGGGGAGCTGTTTTTT. The rearrangement uses TRBV5-1 and TRBJ2-2; TRBD1 might be the D (6 bases). CDR1 and CDR2 from the germline V gene are SGHRS and YFSETQ. The CDR3 runs to 15 residues. Trimming pared 1 base from V and 4 bases from J, leaving 11 bases between.

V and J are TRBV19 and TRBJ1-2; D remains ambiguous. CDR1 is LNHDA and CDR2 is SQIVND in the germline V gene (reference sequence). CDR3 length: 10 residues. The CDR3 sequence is CAQRGYGYTF. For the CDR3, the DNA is TGTGCGCAGCGGGGCTATGGCTACACCTTC.

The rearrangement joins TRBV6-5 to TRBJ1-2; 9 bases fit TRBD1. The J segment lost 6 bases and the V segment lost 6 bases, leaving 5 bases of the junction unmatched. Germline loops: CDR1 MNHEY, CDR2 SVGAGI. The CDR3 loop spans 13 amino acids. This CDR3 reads CASRQTGGDGYTF. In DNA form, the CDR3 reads TGTGCCAGCAGGCAAACAGGGGGCGATGGCTACACCTTC.

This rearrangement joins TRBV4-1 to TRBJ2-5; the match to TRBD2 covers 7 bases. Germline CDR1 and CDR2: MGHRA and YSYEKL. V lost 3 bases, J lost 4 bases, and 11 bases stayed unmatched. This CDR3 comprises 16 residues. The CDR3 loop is CASSHGPQTSLETQYF. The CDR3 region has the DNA TGCGCCAGCAGCCATGGACCCCAGACTAGCTTAGAGACCCAGTACTTC.

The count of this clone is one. The CDR3 sequence is CASCLGTDPTPLHF. DNA of the CDR3: TGCGCCAGCTGCCTCGGGACAGACCCTACACCCCTCCACTTT. The rearrangement uses TRBV5-1 and TRBJ1-6; 7 positions agree with TRBD1. The CDR3 sequence is 14 residues long. Germline V gives CDR1 SGHRS, CDR2 YFSETQ. The J segment lost 11 bases and the V segment lost 7 bases, leaving 12 bases of the junction unmatched.

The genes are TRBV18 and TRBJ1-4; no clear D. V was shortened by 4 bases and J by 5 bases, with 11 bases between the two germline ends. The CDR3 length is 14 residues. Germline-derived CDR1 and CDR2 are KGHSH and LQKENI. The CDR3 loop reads CASSQPGSNEKLFF. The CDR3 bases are TGTGCCAGCTCACAACCCGGGTCGAATGAAAAACTGTTTTTT.

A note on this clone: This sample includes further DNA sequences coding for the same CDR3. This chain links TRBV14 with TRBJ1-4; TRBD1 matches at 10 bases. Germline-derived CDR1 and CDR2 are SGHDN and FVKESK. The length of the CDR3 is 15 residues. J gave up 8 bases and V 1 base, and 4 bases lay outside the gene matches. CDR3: CASSQAGTGVEKLFF. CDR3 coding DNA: TGTGCCAGCAGCCAAGCCGGGACAGGGGTCGAAAAACTGTTTTTT.

The chain's CDR3 is CATSRDADRHTEAFF. The CDR3 coding sequence is TGTGCCACCAGCAGAGATGCGGACAGACACACTGAAGCTTTCTTT. The chain has TRBV15 and TRBJ1-1; maybe TRBD1 (6 bases). The CDR3 has 15 amino acids. Trimming took 0 bases from V and 3 from J, leaving 11 bases between them. Germline CDR1 is LNHNV and CDR2 is YYDKDF (reference sequence).

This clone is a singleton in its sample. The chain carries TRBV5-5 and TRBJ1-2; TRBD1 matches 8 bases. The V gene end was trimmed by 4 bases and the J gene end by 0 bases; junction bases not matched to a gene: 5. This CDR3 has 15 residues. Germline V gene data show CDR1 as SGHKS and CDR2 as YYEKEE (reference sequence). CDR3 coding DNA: TGTGCCAGCAGCCCATTGGACAGGGCTAACTATGGCTACACCTTC. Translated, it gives CASSPLDRANYGYTF.

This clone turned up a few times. The CDR3 nucleotides read TGTGCCAGCAGTCCCCAGGGACAGGGGGTTTATCAGCCCCAGCATTTT. Translated: CASSPQGQGVYQPQHF. The chain combines TRBV6-2 or TRBV6-3 with TRBJ1-5; 11 bases align to TRBD1. V was clipped by 5 bases and J by 5 bases; unmatched bases: 8. The CDR3 extends over 16 amino acids. CDR1 is MNHEY, CDR2 SVGEGT, per germline.

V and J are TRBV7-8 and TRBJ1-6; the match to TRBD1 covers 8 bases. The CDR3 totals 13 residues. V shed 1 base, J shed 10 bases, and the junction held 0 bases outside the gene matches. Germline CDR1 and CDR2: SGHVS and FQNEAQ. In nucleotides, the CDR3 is TGTGCCAGCAGCTTAGACAGGGGGTCACCCCTCCACTTT. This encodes CASSLDRGSPLHF.

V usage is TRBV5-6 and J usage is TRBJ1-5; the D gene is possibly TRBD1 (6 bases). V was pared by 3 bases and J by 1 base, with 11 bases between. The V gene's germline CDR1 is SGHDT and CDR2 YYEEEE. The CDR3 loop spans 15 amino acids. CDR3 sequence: CASSSDTGSNQPQHF. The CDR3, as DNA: TGTGCCAGCAGCTCCGATACAGGGAGCAATCAGCCCCAGCATTTT.

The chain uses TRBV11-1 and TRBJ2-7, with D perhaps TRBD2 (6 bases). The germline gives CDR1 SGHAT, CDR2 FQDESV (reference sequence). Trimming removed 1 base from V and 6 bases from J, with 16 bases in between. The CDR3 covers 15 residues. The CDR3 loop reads CASSLGPGRPGEQYF. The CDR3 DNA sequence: TGTGCCAGCAGCTTAGGGCCGGGGAGGCCCGGCGAGCAGTACTTC.

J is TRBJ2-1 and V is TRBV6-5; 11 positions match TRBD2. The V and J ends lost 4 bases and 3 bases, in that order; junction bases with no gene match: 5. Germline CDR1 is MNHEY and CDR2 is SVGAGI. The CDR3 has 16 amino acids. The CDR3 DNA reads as TGTGCCAGCAGTTTAACTAGCGGGGGATTCTACAATGAGCAGTTCTTC. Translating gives CASSLTSGGFYNEQFF.

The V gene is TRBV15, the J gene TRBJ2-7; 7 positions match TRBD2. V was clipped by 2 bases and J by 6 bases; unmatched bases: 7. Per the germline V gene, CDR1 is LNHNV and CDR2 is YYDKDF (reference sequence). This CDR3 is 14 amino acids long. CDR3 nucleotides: TGTGCCACCAGCAGAACAGTCGGGAGGTTCGAGCAGTACTTC. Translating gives CATSRTVGRFEQYF.

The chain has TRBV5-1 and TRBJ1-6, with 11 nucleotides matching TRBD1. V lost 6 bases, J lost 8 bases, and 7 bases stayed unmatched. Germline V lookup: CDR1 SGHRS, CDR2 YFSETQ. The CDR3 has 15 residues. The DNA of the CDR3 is TGCGCCAGCAAAGGACAGGGGGCTTGGGATTCACCCCTCCACTTT. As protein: CASKGQGAWDSPLHF.

The CDR3 is CASSRTPPLTGNYEQYF. The CDR3 DNA is TGCGCCAGCAGCCGAACCCCTCCATTGACAGGGAACTACGAGCAGTACTTC. The V and J genes are TRBV5-1 and TRBJ2-7; 7 nucleotides align to TRBD1. Trimming took 4 bases from V and 3 from J; bases not matched to a gene: 16. This CDR3 has 17 residues. Germline loops: CDR1 SGHRS, CDR2 YFSETQ. Full variable domain (remainder filled in from reference TRBV5-1 and TRBJ2-7): KAGVTQTPRYLIKTRGQQVTLSCSPISGHRSVSWYQQTPGQGLQFLFEYFSETQRNKGNFPGRFSGRQFSNSRSEMNVSTLELGDSALYLCASSRTPPLTGNYEQYFGPGTRLTVT.

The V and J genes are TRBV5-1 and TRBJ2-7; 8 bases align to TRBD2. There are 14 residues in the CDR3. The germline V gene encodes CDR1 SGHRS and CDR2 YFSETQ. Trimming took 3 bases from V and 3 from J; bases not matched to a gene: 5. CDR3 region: CASSSGGAYYEQYF. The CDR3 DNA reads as TGCGCCAGCAGCTCGGGAGGGGCCTACTACGAGCAGTACTTC.

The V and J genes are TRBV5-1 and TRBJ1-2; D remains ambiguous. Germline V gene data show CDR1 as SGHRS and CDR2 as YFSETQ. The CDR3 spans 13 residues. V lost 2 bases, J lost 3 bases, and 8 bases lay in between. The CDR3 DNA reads TGCGCCAGCAGCTTAGAACAGTACTATGGCTACACCTTC. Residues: CASSLEQYYGYTF. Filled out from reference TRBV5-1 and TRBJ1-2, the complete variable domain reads KAGVTQTPRYLIKTRGQQVTLSCSPISGHRSVSWYQQTPGQGLQFLFEYFSETQRNKGNFPGRFSGRQFSNSRSEMNVSTLELGDSALYLCASSLEQYYGYTFGSGTRLTVV.